One sample yielded the 20 T cell receptor beta chains listed below, sequenced in a study of human T cells and chemical hapten exposure. Specified time point: patch test 1, 2 weeks after DPC sensitization. Stated treatment: therapeutic diphenylcyclopropenone sensitization with weekly scalp DPC. One entry per CDR3 protein, called by TCRdb with MiXCR from the RACE reads. The sample contains 370,000 or so distinct CDR3 sequences, about 4.4% of which appear only once. The starting material was whole blood, obtained in connection with sensitization to the hapten diphenylcyclopropenone (DPC). These TCRs come from a woman between 45 and 60 years old with alopecia areata. Some clones in this sample may be carry-over from other donors' samples.

J is TRBJ2-7 and V is TRBV20-1, with 7 bases aligning to TRBD2. This CDR3 contains 13 residues. V dropped 3 bases and J dropped 4; count of bases not matched to a gene: 6. Germline CDR1 reads DFQATT; CDR2 reads SNEGSKA (reference sequence). CDR3: CSASPSGAYEQYF. CDR3 coding DNA: TGCAGTGCTAGCCCCAGCGGGGCTTACGAGCAGTACTTC.

There are a few counts of this clonotype. The rearrangement joins TRBV5-1 to TRBJ1-5, with 7 bases that match TRBD1. J lost 8 bases, V lost 4 bases, and 9 bases had no gene match. The CDR3 totals 14 residues. Germline-derived CDR1 and CDR2 are SGHRS and YFSETQ. CDR3 amino acids: CASSGTGELEPQHF. The CDR3 nucleotides read TGCGCCAGCAGCGGCACAGGGGAGTTAGAGCCCCAGCATTTT.

This clonotype has ten or more counts. The gene calls are TRBV5-1 and TRBJ2-5; 9 nucleotides line up with TRBD1. Germline V gene sequence: CDR1 SGHRS, CDR2 YFSETQ. The CDR3 totals 14 residues. Trimming removed 6 bases from V and 10 bases from J; junction bases left unmatched: 13. CDR3 region: CASNPGTGFGDQYF. DNA for the CDR3: TGCGCCAGCAACCCCGGGACAGGGTTTGGAGACCAGTACTTC.

This clonotype has a count of ten or more. V usage is TRBV6-5 and J usage is TRBJ2-1; 10 bases agree with TRBD2. There are 15 residues in the CDR3. Germline CDR1 MNHEY, CDR2 SVGAGI. Trimming cost V 6 bases and J 4 bases; bases outside gene matches: 6. CDR3 residues: CASSPWTSGYNEQFF. CDR3 DNA: TGTGCCAGCAGCCCCTGGACTAGCGGATACAATGAGCAGTTCTTC.

This clonotype occurred many times. The chain employs TRBV20-1 and TRBJ2-7, with D uncertain. The V end lost 0 bases, the J end lost 5 bases, and 17 bases lay between the germline ends. Germline V gene sequence: CDR1 DFQATT, CDR2 SNEGSKA (reference sequence). The CDR3 consists of 15 residues. CDR3 sequence reads: CSARDEESQRDEQYF. The CDR3 DNA reads TGCAGTGCTAGAGATGAGGAGTCCCAAAGAGACGAGCAGTACTTC.

This clonotype was seen at least ten times. The chain links TRBV12-5 to TRBJ1-1; TRBD1 agrees at 7 bases. V shed 6 bases and J 7 bases; nucleotides not matched to a gene: 2. CDR1 and CDR2 (germline): LGHNT, FRNRAP. This CDR3 contains 11 residues. This chain's CDR3 is CASGPGGEAFF. Written as DNA, the CDR3 is TGTGCTAGTGGACCAGGGGGTGAAGCTTTCTTT.

This clonotype was observed many times. The V gene is TRBV6-1, the J gene TRBJ2-5; 9 bases map to TRBD1. The germline V gene encodes CDR1 MNHNS and CDR2 SASEGT. The junction had 7 bases not matched to a gene; V was cut back by 4 bases and J by 4 bases. CDR3 length equals 15 residues. CDR3 protein: CASSAGTGRAETQYF. The CDR3 nucleotides read TGTGCCAGCAGTGCAGGGACAGGGCGGGCAGAGACCCAGTACTTC.

This clonotype showed up just a few times. This rearrangement joins TRBV28 to TRBJ2-7; tentative D call: TRBD2 (5 bases). In germline, CDR1 is MDHEN, CDR2 SYDVKM. Trimming stripped 4 bases from V and 3 bases from J, with 16 bases between. CDR3 length equals 15 residues. This CDR3 reads CASSSAAVTVYEQYF. Written as DNA, the CDR3 is TGTGCCAGCAGTTCAGCGGCGGTTACCGTCTACGAGCAGTACTTC. Using reference TRBV28 and TRBJ2-7 for the parts outside the CDR3, the full variable domain is DVKVTQSSRYLVKRTGEKVFLECVQDMDHENMFWYRQDPGLGLRLIYFSYDVKMKEKGDIPEGYSVSREKKERFSLILESASTNQTSMYLCASSSAAVTVYEQYFGPGTRLTVT.

This clonotype was recorded a few times. V and J are TRBV15 and TRBJ2-3; 7 bases align to TRBD2. The CDR3 is 16 amino acids. The germline V gene has CDR1 LNHNV and CDR2 YYDKDF (reference sequence). With V trimmed by 5 bases and J by 2 bases, 10 bases remained unmatched. CDR3 nucleotide sequence: TGTGCCACCAGCGGGTGGGCTAGCGGAAACACAGATACGCAGTATTTT. It encodes CATSGWASGNTDTQYF.

This clonotype was observed at least ten times. The CDR3 bases are TGTGCCTGGAGCTTAGGGCTAGCGGGTGCAGGGGACATTCAGTACTTC. Its protein product is CAWSLGLAGAGDIQYF. The V call is TRBV30, the J call TRBJ2-4, with 8 bases identical to TRBD2. Looked up from germline, CDR1 is GTSNPN and CDR2 is SVGIG (reference sequence). The CDR3 sequence is 16 residues long. The junction had 15 bases not matched to a gene; V was cut back by 3 bases and J by 8 bases.

This clonotype showed up many times. The V call is TRBV9, the J call TRBJ1-1, with D possibly being TRBD1 (6 bases). The CDR3 is 14 amino acids. V lost 0 bases, J lost 5 bases, and 11 bases lay in between. Germline lookup yields CDR1 SGDLS and CDR2 YYNGEE. CDR3 in amino acids: CASSVDAGVTEAFF. In DNA form, the CDR3 reads TGTGCCAGCAGCGTAGACGCAGGGGTTACTGAAGCTTTCTTT.

The sample holds a few counts of this clonotype. The V call is TRBV7-9, the J call TRBJ1-6; no clear D gene. Looked up from germline, CDR1 is SEHNR and CDR2 is FQNEAQ (reference sequence). The CDR3 is 14 residues long. Trimming stripped 0 bases from V and 6 bases from J, with 6 bases between. The CDR3 spells CASSLAGFNSPLHF. In DNA form, the CDR3 reads TGTGCCAGCAGCTTAGCAGGGTTTAATTCACCCCTCCACTTT.

This clonotype was seen at least ten times. J is TRBJ1-4 and V is TRBV12-3 or TRBV12-4; 7 bases match TRBD1. V was clipped by 3 bases and J by 3 bases; unmatched bases: 4. The CDR3 runs to 15 residues. The CDR3 here is CASSFVTGPNEKLFF. The CDR3 nucleotides are TGTGCCAGCAGTTTCGTGACAGGGCCTAATGAAAAACTGTTTTTT.

This clonotype was seen more than once but under ten times. CDR3 sequence (DNA): TGTGCCAGCAGCTTAACCGTCGGGGAGAACTACAATGAGCAGTTCTTC. Translated: CASSLTVGENYNEQFF. This chain connects TRBV11-2 to TRBJ2-1, with TRBD2 as a possible D gene (5 bases). The CDR3 has 16 residues. The V gene's germline CDR1 is SGHAT and CDR2 FQNNGV. V was clipped by 2 bases and J by 3 bases, with 14 bases between them.

This clonotype came up many times. The CDR3, as DNA: TGCGCCAGCAGTGATAGCGGGCCCATCTACGAGCAGTACTTC. Protein product: CASSDSGPIYEQYF. This chain joins TRBV10-1 and TRBJ2-7, with 7 nucleotides matching TRBD2. CDR3 length equals 14 residues. The germline CDR1 and CDR2 sequences are WNHNN and SYGVQD (reference sequence). Unmatched junction bases numbered 5, after V lost 3 bases and J lost 3 bases.

In its sample, this clonotype was seen many times. This chain joins TRBV20-1 and TRBJ2-7; a weak D match, TRBD2 (5 bases). The CDR3 consists of 13 residues. Deletions cut 5 bases from V and 5 bases from J, with 16 bases between. Germline V gene sequence: CDR1 DFQATT, CDR2 SNEGSKA (reference sequence). This CDR3 reads CSASSGNINEQYF. The CDR3, as DNA: TGCAGTGCTTCCTCGGGGAACATAAACGAGCAGTACTTC.

This clonotype was seen only a few times. The V and J genes are TRBV14 and TRBJ1-2, with D tentatively TRBD1 (5 bases). Trimming removed 4 bases from V and 5 bases from J, with 11 bases in between. Germline V gives CDR1 SGHDN, CDR2 FVKESK. This CDR3 comprises 13 residues. CDR3 DNA sequence: TGTGCCAGCAGCCCCGGGACTCCGTATGGCTACACCTTC. Protein sequence: CASSPGTPYGYTF.

This clonotype was picked up many times. V is TRBV20-1 and J is TRBJ2-7; 12 bases are shared with TRBD1. Germline trimming cut 6 bases from V and 11 bases from J; bases unmatched to any gene: 5. The germline V gene encodes CDR1 DFQATT and CDR2 SNEGSKA (reference sequence). The CDR3 length is 11 residues. Written as DNA, the CDR3 is TGCAGTGCCGGGGACAGGGGGCAGAAGTACTTC. Protein sequence: CSAGDRGQKYF.

This chain connects TRBV6-6 to TRBJ2-1; TRBD2 matches 11 bases. Trimming cost V 8 bases and J 9 bases; bases outside gene matches: 9. Germline CDR1 MNHNY, CDR2 SVGAGI (reference sequence). The CDR3 spans 14 residues. This chain's CDR3 is CASALAGGSGEQFF. For the CDR3, the DNA is TGTGCCAGCGCCTTAGCGGGAGGGTCGGGTGAGCAGTTCTTC.

This clonotype has just a few counts. The CDR3 region is CASLVSIGGHEQFF. CDR3 DNA sequence: TGTGCCAGCCTAGTAAGCATCGGGGGGCATGAGCAGTTCTTC. The rearrangement joins TRBV2 to TRBJ2-1; possibly TRBD2 for D (7 bases). From germline, CDR1 is SNHLY and CDR2 FYNNEI. The CDR3 is 14 amino acids. The ends were cut back, 8 bases at V and 8 bases at J, with 19 bases in the middle. Together with reference TRBV2 and TRBJ2-1, the CDR3 gives the full variable domain: EPEVTQTPSHQVTQMGQEVILRCVPISNHLYFYWYRQILGQKVEFLVSFYNNEISEKSEIFDDQFSVERPDGSNFTLKIRSTKLEDSAMYFCASLVSIGGHEQFFGPGTRLTVL.